These 20 T cell receptor beta chains originate from one sample sequenced in a study of blood T cell repertoires in COVID-19. The protocol was immunoSEQ multiplex PCR, while the TCRdb copy is restricted to in-frame clones and leaves out a portion. Among over 200,000 clones listed, 87% were seen once. Source material: PBMCs or T cells enriched from blood (not recorded which). Receptors were obtained from a man aged 30 to 39 who had recovered from COVID-19.

This rearrangement joins TRBV28 to TRBJ1-5; unclear D gene. Per the germline V gene, CDR1 is MDHEN and CDR2 is SYDVKM. Trimming cost V 4 bases and J 1 base, with 5 bases left between them. This CDR3 has 13 amino acids. This CDR3 reads CASSSPSNQPQHF. The CDR3 DNA reads as TGTGCCAGCAGTTCCCCGAGCAATCAGCCCCAGCATTTT.

The gene calls are TRBV4-2 and TRBJ2-1; 7 nucleotides line up with TRBD2. Germline V lookup: CDR1 LGHNA, CDR2 YNFKEQ. This CDR3 is 14 amino acids long. The J segment lost 5 bases and the V segment lost 4 bases, leaving 5 bases of the junction unmatched. CDR3 sequence reads: CASSPQRGDNEQFF. The CDR3 nucleotides are TGTGCCAGCAGCCCACAGCGGGGTGACAATGAGCAGTTCTTC.

The V and J genes are TRBV19 and TRBJ2-7; 9 positions match TRBD1. Germline CDR1 and CDR2: LNHDA and SQIVND (reference sequence). Germline trimming cut 4 bases from V and 3 bases from J; bases unmatched to any gene: 7. The CDR3 spans 15 residues. CDR3 bases: TGTGCCAGTAGTAGCAGGACAGGGGCCTACTACGAGCAGTACTTC. Translation gives CASSSRTGAYYEQYF.

The chain is built from TRBV28 and TRBJ2-7; the D is unclear. Germline CDR1 reads MDHEN; CDR2 reads SYDVKM. CDR3 length: 14 amino acids. Trimming removed 6 bases at V and 3 bases at J, with 15 bases between. As DNA, the CDR3 is TGTGCCAGCAGGCCCGGGTTCCTCGGCTACGAGCAGTACTTC. The encoded protein is CASRPGFLGYEQYF.

The chain is built from TRBV6-5 and TRBJ2-1; the match to TRBD1 covers 8 bases. From germline, CDR1 is MNHEY and CDR2 SVGAGI. CDR3 length: 14 residues. Trimming took 5 bases from V and 4 from J; bases not matched to a gene: 4. As DNA, the CDR3 is TGTGCCAGCAGTCCCCGGACAGGGTACAATGAGCAGTTCTTC. Translation: CASSPRTGYNEQFF.

This chain joins TRBV9 and TRBJ1-2; 9 nucleotides match TRBD1. The trim removed 3 bases at V and 2 bases at J, leaving 5 bases unmatched. CDR1 and CDR2 from the germline V gene are SGDLS and YYNGEE. The CDR3 has 15 amino acids. In DNA, the CDR3 is TGTGCCAGCAGCGCGACGGACAGGGGAAACTATGGCTACACCTTC. Protein product: CASSATDRGNYGYTF.

The chain has TRBV2 and TRBJ1-1; D is ambiguous. Trimming pared 6 bases from V and 4 bases from J, leaving 9 bases between. Per germline, CDR1 SNHLY and CDR2 FYNNEI. The CDR3 loop spans 12 amino acids. This chain's CDR3 is CASRFSGTEAFF. CDR3 sequence (DNA): TGTGCCAGCAGATTCTCGGGCACTGAAGCTTTCTTT.

The rearrangement uses TRBV7-2 and TRBJ1-1; possible D gene TRBD1, 5 bases. The V end lost 1 base, the J end lost 5 bases, and 14 bases lay between the germline ends. Per germline, CDR1 SGHTA and CDR2 FQGNSA. The CDR3 loop spans 15 amino acids. The CDR3 DNA reads as TGTGCCAGCAGCTTAGGTGGAGGGGCGCTTACTGAAGCTTTCTTT. Translation gives CASSLGGGALTEAFF. Variable domain in full (rest from reference TRBV7-2 and TRBJ1-1): GAGVSQSPSNKVTEKGKDVELRCDPISGHTALYWYRQSLGQGLEFLIYFQGNSAPDKSGLPSDRFSAERTGGSVSTLTIQRTQQEDSAVYLCASSLGGGALTEAFFGQGTRLTVV.

The V and J genes are TRBV5-1 and TRBJ2-3; the D gene is possibly TRBD1 (6 bases). The V gene's germline CDR1 is SGHRS and CDR2 YFSETQ. This CDR3 spans 14 amino acids. The V and J ends lost 3 bases and 2 bases respectively, with 10 bases between them. The CDR3 reads CASSSGQLTDTQYF. The CDR3 region has the DNA TGCGCCAGCAGCTCTGGACAGCTCACAGATACGCAGTATTTT.

The V and J genes are TRBV10-1 and TRBJ1-2; D perhaps matches TRBD1 (6 bases). V was trimmed by 2 bases and J by 6 bases, leaving 10 bases between them. This CDR3 is 13 amino acids long. The germline gives CDR1 WNHNN, CDR2 SYGVQD (reference sequence). The CDR3 region is CASSEDRTDGYTF. The CDR3, as DNA: TGCGCCAGCAGTGAGGACAGGACTGATGGCTACACCTTC.

This chain connects TRBV27 to TRBJ1-1; D gene unclear. The CDR3 sequence is 14 residues long. Per germline, CDR1 MNHEY and CDR2 SMNVEV (reference sequence). V dropped 9 bases and J dropped 4 bases, with 18 bases sitting between them. CDR3 sequence reads: CASCLMVGGTEAFF. The DNA of the CDR3 is TGTGCCAGTTGCCTGATGGTTGGAGGCACTGAAGCTTTCTTT.

The chain has TRBV19 and TRBJ2-1; 12 nucleotides align to TRBD2. Trimming took 1 base from V and 7 from J; bases not matched to a gene: 8. The V gene's germline CDR1 is LNHDA and CDR2 SQIVND (reference sequence). The CDR3 consists of 17 residues. The CDR3 coding sequence is TGTGCCAGTAGTATAGGCGTAGGACTAGCGGGAACGAATGAGCAGTTCTTC. Translation gives CASSIGVGLAGTNEQFF.

The table lists this clone with a count of one. This chain joins TRBV28 and TRBJ1-4; 8 bases map to TRBD1. The CDR3 has 15 residues. V lost 7 bases, J lost 8 bases, and 12 bases stayed unmatched. Germline assignment: CDR1 MDHEN and CDR2 SYDVKM. The chain's CDR3 is CASNAGGAMGEKLFF. Written as DNA, the CDR3 is TGTGCCAGCAATGCAGGGGGCGCAATGGGGGAAAAACTGTTTTTT. The full variable domain, rest sourced from reference TRBV28 and TRBJ1-4, is DVKVTQSSRYLVKRTGEKVFLECVQDMDHENMFWYRQDPGLGLRLIYFSYDVKMKEKGDIPEGYSVSREKKERFSLILESASTNQTSMYLCASNAGGAMGEKLFFGSGTQLSVL.

The chain recombines TRBV5-4 with TRBJ2-1; a weak D match, TRBD2 (7 bases). V lost 1 base and J lost 6, with 8 bases in between. This CDR3 is built from 13 residues. The V gene's germline CDR1 is SGHNT and CDR2 YYREEE (reference sequence). The CDR3 protein is CASSLRGGNEQFF. Written as DNA, the CDR3 is TGTGCCAGCAGCTTGAGGGGGGGCAATGAGCAGTTCTTC.

As DNA, the CDR3 is TGTGCCAGCAGCACTAGCGGGGGGGCGGTGCAGTTCTTC. Translated: CASSTSGGAVQFF. The chain recombines TRBV2 with TRBJ2-1; 13 nucleotides line up with TRBD2. Trimming cost V 6 bases and J 12 bases; bases outside gene matches: 5. The germline CDR1 and CDR2 sequences are SNHLY and FYNNEI. There are 13 residues in the CDR3.

The V and J genes are TRBV9 and TRBJ2-3; D is possibly TRBD2 (6 bases). The CDR3 totals 15 residues. The germline gives CDR1 SGDLS, CDR2 YYNGEE. Deletions cut 2 bases from V and 2 bases from J, with 12 bases between. The CDR3 coding sequence is TGTGCCAGCAGCGTTTCAGCGGGTAACACAGATACGCAGTATTTT. Translating gives CASSVSAGNTDTQYF.

V gene TRBV3-1 (or the pseudogene TRBV3-2) combines with J gene TRBJ1-6; no reliable D call. The CDR3 runs 13 residues. Germline loops: CDR1 LGHDT, CDR2 YNNKEL (reference sequence). V dropped 1 base and J dropped 5 bases, with 3 bases sitting between them. The CDR3 spells CASSQVNNSPLHF. The CDR3 DNA reads TGTGCCAGCAGCCAAGTCAATAATTCACCCCTCCACTTT.

This clone appeared a single time. V usage is TRBV24-1 and J usage is TRBJ2-6; D gene ambiguous. Germline-derived CDR1 and CDR2 are KGHDR and SFDVKD. Trimming cost V 3 bases and J 1 base, with 12 bases left between them. This CDR3 is built from 17 residues. The CDR3 protein is CATSDITSRSGANVLTF. CDR3 in DNA: TGTGCCACCAGTGATATCACTTCTCGATCTGGGGCCAACGTCCTGACTTTC.

J is TRBJ2-7 and V is TRBV4-2; D is perhaps TRBD2 (6 bases). CDR1 and CDR2 (germline): LGHNA, YNFKEQ. V dropped 0 bases and J dropped 7 bases, with 16 bases sitting between them. The CDR3 loop spans 15 amino acids. CDR3 coding DNA: TGTGCCAGCAGCCAAGAGGAGGGACTCCTGGGAGAGCAGTACTTC. This gives the protein CASSQEEGLLGEQYF.

The CDR3 DNA is TGTGCCAGCAGCTTCTGGACAGACTCCTACGAGCAGTACTTC. It specifies CASSFWTDSYEQYF. The chain combines TRBV11-1 with TRBJ2-7, with D possibly matching TRBD1 (6 bases). This CDR3 is built from 14 residues. The germline V gene encodes CDR1 SGHAT and CDR2 FQDESV (reference sequence). V shed 3 bases and J shed 0 bases, with 9 bases lying between them.